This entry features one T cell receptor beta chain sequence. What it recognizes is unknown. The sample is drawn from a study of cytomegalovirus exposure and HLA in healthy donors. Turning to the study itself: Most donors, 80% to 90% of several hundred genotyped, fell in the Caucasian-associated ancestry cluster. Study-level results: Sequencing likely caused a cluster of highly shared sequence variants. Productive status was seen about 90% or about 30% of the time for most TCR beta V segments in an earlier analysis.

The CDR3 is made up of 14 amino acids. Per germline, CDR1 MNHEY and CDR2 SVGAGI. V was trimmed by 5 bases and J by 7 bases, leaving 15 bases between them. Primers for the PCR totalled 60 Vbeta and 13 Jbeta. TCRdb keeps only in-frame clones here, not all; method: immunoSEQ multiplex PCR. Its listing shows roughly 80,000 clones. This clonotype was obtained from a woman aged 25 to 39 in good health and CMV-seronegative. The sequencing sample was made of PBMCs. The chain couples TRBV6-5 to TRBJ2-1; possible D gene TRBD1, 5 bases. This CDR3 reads CASSPPGRTNEQFF. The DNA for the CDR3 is TGTGCCAGCAGTCCCCCAGGGCGGACGAATGAGCAGTTCTTC.